The following is a T cell receptor beta chain sequence with its context. Its antigen is not identified. This sample is part of a study of cytomegalovirus exposure and HLA in healthy donors. About the research overall: Genotyping of 400 or so donors showed that around 86% belonged to the Caucasian-associated ancestry cluster.

PCR involved 60 Vbeta and 13 Jbeta primers. Libraries were prepared by immunoSEQ multiplex PCR; TCRdb keeps only in-frame clonotypes and omits some of them. With about 120,000 clones in the sample, the ten largest clones hold around 4%. Overall study findings and caveats: Across donors, most TCRs were seen rarely, yet some public ones were widespread. From TCR beta sequences, most subjects' HLA-A and HLA-B alleles were reportedly predicted accurately.

Germline CDR1 SGHNT, CDR2 YYREEE (reference sequence). The CDR3 runs to 15 residues. Trimming shortened V by 0 bases and J by 7 bases, and 16 bases separated the two germline ends. The TCR originated in a man younger than 30 in good health and CMV-seronegative. Sequencing input: PBMCs. The chain combines TRBV5-4 with TRBJ2-5; no definite D call. CDR3 DNA: TGTGCCAGCAGCTTGGTGGGCAGATCAAGAGCGACCCAGTACTTC. Its translation is CASSLVGRSRATQYF.